This TCR beta chain was obtained from a study of cytomegalovirus exposure and HLA in healthy donors. Study-level information: In a later analysis, it was reported that the approximately 120 validation repertoires had been produced on the same platform as the 666 repertoires belonging to the first cohort.

Broader study findings: CMV antigen specificity was confirmed in vitro for a few CMV-associated chains. Published work reported that the classifier diagnosed cytomegalovirus status with high specificity and sensitivity.

Assay: immunoSEQ multiplex PCR; the TCRdb copy retains only in-frame clones and omits some. The sample lists around 240,000 clones, around 90% occurring once. For this clone: Its target is not known.

The V segment lost 4 bases and the J segment 7 bases; nucleotides outside the gene matches: 8. The CDR3 extends over 14 amino acids. Germline-derived CDR1 and CDR2 are SGHRS and YFSETQ. This TCR was recovered from a woman aged 18-29 years in good health and CMV-seronegative. The rearrangement joins TRBV5-1 to TRBJ2-1, with 7 bases identical to TRBD2. Specimen: PBMCs. The CDR3 coding sequence is TGCGCCAGCAGCACCCTAGCGGCTGTTAATGAGCAGTTCTTC. Protein product: CASSTLAAVNEQFF. Together with reference TRBV5-1 and TRBJ2-1, the CDR3 gives the full variable domain: KAGVTQTPRYLIKTRGQQVTLSCSPISGHRSVSWYQQTPGQGLQFLFEYFSETQRNKGNFPGRFSGRQFSNSRSEMNVSTLELGDSALYLCASSTLAAVNEQFFGPGTRLTVL.